The 8 T cell receptor beta chains below all came from one sample that was sequenced in a study of blood T cell repertoires in COVID-19. The assay was immunoSEQ multiplex PCR, and TCRdb's table has in-frame clones only and misses some. Of approximately 270,000 clones in the sample, 75% to 90% were seen once. Specimen: peripheral blood. Receptors were obtained from a woman aged 70 to 79 with acute or convalescent COVID-19.

The chain links TRBV5-6 to TRBJ1-1; possibly TRBD1 for D (5 bases). Germline CDR1 is SGHDT and CDR2 is YYEEEE. Between the trimmed V and J ends, which lost 0 bases and 7 bases, there was a span of 10 bases. There are 13 residues in the CDR3. The CDR3 coding sequence is TGTGCCAGCAGCTTGGTGTCCAGGGATGAAGCTTTCTTT. Its protein is CASSLVSRDEAFF.

This rearrangement joins TRBV11-2 to TRBJ2-5; 15 bases are shared with TRBD2. The V gene's germline CDR1 is SGHAT and CDR2 FQNNGV. This CDR3 has 18 amino acids. Unmatched junction bases numbered 11, after V lost 5 bases and J lost 4 bases. The CDR3 bases are TGTGCCAGCAGCCTCGGGACTAGCGGGGGGCTCGGAGCAGAGACCCAGTACTTC. The encoded protein is CASSLGTSGGLGAETQYF.

The chain uses TRBV20-1 and TRBJ1-1; no reliable D call. The CDR3 consists of 11 residues. V shed 6 bases and J shed 2 bases, with 7 bases lying between them. CDR1 and CDR2 (germline): DFQATT, SNEGSKA (reference sequence). The CDR3 DNA is TGCAGTGCCAGACCAAACACTGAAGCTTTCTTT. Translating gives CSARPNTEAFF.

The rearrangement links TRBV2 to TRBJ1-2, with D possibly TRBD1 on 5 matching bases. V dropped 6 bases and J dropped 5 bases, with 16 bases sitting between them. The CDR3 totals 14 residues. Germline values: CDR1 SNHLY, CDR2 FYNNEI. The DNA for the CDR3 is TGTGCCAGCAGAATCCGGGACTCCGGGTATGGCTACACCTTC. This encodes CASRIRDSGYGYTF.

This clone was counted only a few times. The chain recombines TRBV28 with TRBJ1-1; 9 nucleotides agree with TRBD1. After removal of 7 bases from V and 5 bases from J, the junction contained 17 bases not matched to a gene. This CDR3 has 17 amino acids. Germline CDR1 reads MDHEN; CDR2 reads SYDVKM. DNA of the CDR3: TGTGCCAGCAACCCCCGTATAGGGACAGGGTTCAGTACTGAAGCTTTCTTT. Protein sequence: CASNPRIGTGFSTEAFF.

V is TRBV2 and J is TRBJ2-7, with D possibly matching TRBD2 (7 bases). The V and J ends lost 6 bases and 2 bases respectively, with 14 bases between them. There are 14 residues in the CDR3. Germline CDR1 SNHLY, CDR2 FYNNEI. The chain's CDR3 is CASSGGLGPYEQYF. Written as DNA, the CDR3 is TGTGCCAGCAGCGGGGGGCTCGGACCCTACGAGCAGTACTTC.

The CDR3 loop reads CASSLGPRDYNEQFF. The DNA for the CDR3 is TGCGCCAGCAGCTTGGGACCCCGGGACTACAATGAGCAGTTCTTC. The chain employs TRBV5-1 and TRBJ2-1; D is perhaps TRBD2 (5 bases). The CDR3 has 15 residues. The germline V gene encodes CDR1 SGHRS and CDR2 YFSETQ. The V end lost 0 bases, the J end lost 3 bases, and 10 bases lay between the germline ends.

This clone was seen only a few times. V and J are TRBV6-1 and TRBJ1-1; no firm D call. V lost 2 bases, J lost 11 bases, and 9 bases lay in between. The CDR3 is 11 amino acids. Germline lookup yields CDR1 MNHNS and CDR2 SASEGT. The CDR3 DNA reads TGTGCCAGCAGTGAATCGATTCGGGCTTTCTTT. This codes for CASSESIRAFF.